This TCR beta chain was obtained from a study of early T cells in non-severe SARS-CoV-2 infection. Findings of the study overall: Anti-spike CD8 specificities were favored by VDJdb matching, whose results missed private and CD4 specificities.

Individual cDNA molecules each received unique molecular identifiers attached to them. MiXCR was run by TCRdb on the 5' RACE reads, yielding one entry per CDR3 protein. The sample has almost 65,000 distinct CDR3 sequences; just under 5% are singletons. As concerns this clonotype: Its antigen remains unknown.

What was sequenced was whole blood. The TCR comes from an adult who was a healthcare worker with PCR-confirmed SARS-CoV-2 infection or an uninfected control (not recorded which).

The CDR3 DNA follows: TGTGCCAGAAGCGTGACAGGAAACTATGGCTACACCTTC. Amino acid sequence: CARSVTGNYGYTF. The rearrangement joins TRBV5-3 to TRBJ1-2, with D tentatively TRBD1 (6 bases). TRBV5-3 falls under the ORF class, with uncertain function. Trimming cost V 4 bases and J 2 bases, with 9 bases left between them. CDR3 length equals 13 residues.